This TCR beta chain was captured by sequencing in a study of T cell changes during pregnancy in multiple sclerosis. Germline V gene lookup returns CDR1 SQVTM and CDR2 ANQGSEA. The CDR3 is 13 amino acids. Deletions cut 7 bases from V and 0 bases from J, with 10 bases between. Only in-frame clones appear in the TCRdb table, and some are missing; sequencing was by immunoSEQ multiplex PCR. The data contain roughly 70,000 clones, about 92% of them singletons. Sequencing used peripheral blood, obtained in the third trimester of pregnancy. This chain links TRBV29-1 with TRBJ2-1; D may be TRBD2 (6 bases). This sequence originates from a female donor with multiple sclerosis, enrolled in a pregnancy study. The chain's CDR3 is CSARRGSYNEQFF. The CDR3 DNA reads TGCAGCGCAAGGCGGGGCTCCTACAATGAGCAGTTCTTC.